This T cell receptor (beta chain) was profiled in a study of control samples from healthy donors and cancer patients. V was trimmed by 0 bases and J by 8 bases, leaving 14 bases between them. This CDR3 is 15 amino acids long. From germline, CDR1 is LGHNA and CDR2 YNFKEQ. TCRdb keeps only in-frame clones here, not all; method: immunoSEQ multiplex PCR. The sample lists about 160,000 clones, roughly 92% seen once, with 0.68% in the top ten. The V gene is TRBV4-2, the J gene TRBJ2-1, with D perhaps TRBD1 (6 bases). The sample consisted of blood. The receptor was isolated from a woman younger than 45 in good health. Here the CDR3 DNA reads TGTGCCAGCAGCCAAGAGACAGGAGGTACGGATGAGCAGTTCTTC. This translates into CASSQETGGTDEQFF.